The sample holds a few counts of the clone carrying this TCR beta chain. This sample stems from a study of blood T cell repertoires in COVID-19. Produced via immunoSEQ multiplex PCR; TCRdb's table is partial and in-frame only. The sample has tens of thousands of clones, 80% to 90% seen once. There are 13 residues in the CDR3. The germline V gene has CDR1 SGHRS and CDR2 YFSETQ. V shed 3 bases and J shed 8 bases, with 14 bases lying between them. The J gene is TRBJ1-2, the V gene TRBV5-1; D is unclear. Sequenced input: peripheral blood. The source of this sequence is a man aged 50-59 years with COVID-19, enrolled during active disease. The CDR3 region is CASSSGAVGGYTF. DNA of the CDR3: TGCGCCAGCAGCTCGGGAGCCGTAGGGGGCTACACCTTC.